This TCR beta chain is drawn from a study of cytomegalovirus exposure and HLA in healthy donors. The CDR3 spans 14 residues. Germline-derived CDR1 and CDR2 are MNHEY and SVGAGI. V was shortened by 2 bases and J by 5 bases, with 11 bases between the two germline ends. PCR was performed using 60 Vbeta and 13 Jbeta primers. Repertoires were generated with immunoSEQ multiplex PCR, while TCRdb's copy carries only in-frame clones and drops some. The profile shows 95,000 to 100,000 clones, about 80% of them singletons. This TCR was recovered from a man aged 35 to 55 in good health and CMV-seronegative. The gene calls are TRBV6-5 and TRBJ2-3; D not resolved. The source material was PBMCs. CDR3 coding DNA: TGTGCCAGCAGTTACGCCGGAGACGAAGATACGCAGTATTTT. Encoded protein: CASSYAGDEDTQYF.